The clone carrying this TCR beta chain showed up just a few times. Its antigen is as yet unknown. TCR alpha and TCR beta cDNA libraries carrying sample barcodes and UMIs came from 5'RACE with constant-segment primers. Using its own MiXCR run on the 5' RACE reads, TCRdb lists one record per CDR3 protein. This table has 250,000 to 350,000 distinct CDR3 sequences, 15% to 20% appearing once. Germline loops: CDR1 MNHEY, CDR2 SVGEGT. CDR3 length equals 15 residues. Unmatched junction bases numbered 5, after V lost 4 bases and J lost 3 bases. The sample is drawn from a study of T-cell memory formation after mild COVID-19. Whole-study results and caveats: Detection of some responders pre-infection suggested pre-existing cross-reactive memory T cells participated.

Sequencing input: PBMCs or a T cell subset sorted from them (not recorded which). The V gene is TRBV6-2 or TRBV6-3, the J gene TRBJ2-1; 8 bases are shared with TRBD1. This clonotype originated in a man aged 18-30 years who had mild COVID-19 (a few samples of this study predate the infection). Cell type and time point are not known. This CDR3 is CASSSSGGVYNEQFF. DNA for the CDR3: TGTGCCAGCAGTTCCTCAGGGGGCGTCTACAATGAGCAGTTCTTC.